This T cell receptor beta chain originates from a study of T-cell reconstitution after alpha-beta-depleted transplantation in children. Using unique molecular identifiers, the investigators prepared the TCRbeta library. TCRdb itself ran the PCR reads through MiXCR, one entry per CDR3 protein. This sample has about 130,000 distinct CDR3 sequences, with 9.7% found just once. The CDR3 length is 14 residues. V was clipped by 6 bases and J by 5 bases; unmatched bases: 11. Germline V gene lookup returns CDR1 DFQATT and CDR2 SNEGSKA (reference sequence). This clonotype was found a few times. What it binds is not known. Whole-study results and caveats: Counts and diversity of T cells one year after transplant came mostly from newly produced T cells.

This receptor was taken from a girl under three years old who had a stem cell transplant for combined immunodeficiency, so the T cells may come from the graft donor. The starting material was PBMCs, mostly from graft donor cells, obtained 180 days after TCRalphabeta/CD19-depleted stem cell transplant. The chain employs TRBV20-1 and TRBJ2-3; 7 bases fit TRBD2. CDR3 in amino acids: CSAGLTGGVDTQYF. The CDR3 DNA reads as TGCAGTGCGGGTTTAACGGGGGGAGTAGATACGCAGTATTTT.